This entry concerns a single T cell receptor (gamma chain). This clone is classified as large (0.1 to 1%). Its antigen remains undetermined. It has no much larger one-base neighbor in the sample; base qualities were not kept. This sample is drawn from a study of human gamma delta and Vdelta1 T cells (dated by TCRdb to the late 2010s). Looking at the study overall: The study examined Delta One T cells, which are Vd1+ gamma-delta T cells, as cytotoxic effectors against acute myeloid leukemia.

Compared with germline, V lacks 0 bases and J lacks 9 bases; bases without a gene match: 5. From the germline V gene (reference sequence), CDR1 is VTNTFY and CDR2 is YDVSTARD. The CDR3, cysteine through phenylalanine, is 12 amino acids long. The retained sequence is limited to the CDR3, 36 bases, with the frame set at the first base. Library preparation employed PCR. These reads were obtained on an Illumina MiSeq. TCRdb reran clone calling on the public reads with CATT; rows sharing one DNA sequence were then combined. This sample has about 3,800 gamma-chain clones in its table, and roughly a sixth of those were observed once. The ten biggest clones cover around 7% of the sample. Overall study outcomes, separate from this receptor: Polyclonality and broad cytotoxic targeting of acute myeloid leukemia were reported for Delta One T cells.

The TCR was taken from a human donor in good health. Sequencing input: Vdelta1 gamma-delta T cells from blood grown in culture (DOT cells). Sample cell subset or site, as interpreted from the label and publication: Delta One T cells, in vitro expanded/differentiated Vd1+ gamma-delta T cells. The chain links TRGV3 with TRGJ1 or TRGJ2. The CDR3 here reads CATWDRLLKKLF. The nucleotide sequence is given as TGTGCCACCTGGGACAGGCTCCTTAAGAAACTCTTT.